This T cell receptor beta chain was retrieved from a study of shared clonotypes between healthy human individuals. The wider study: The study drew on a couple of women and a few men aged 18 to 49 as donors. Study-wide results and limits: Clonotypes that were shared across a few donors made up around 5% of naive CD4 clonotypes.

The CDR3 has 16 residues. Germline lookup yields CDR1 MNHEY and CDR2 SMNVEV (reference sequence). Unmatched junction bases numbered 12, after V lost 5 bases and J lost 2 bases. Some clones are missing from TCRdb's copy, which holds only in-frame ones; the method was immunoSEQ multiplex PCR. The table has about 1.9 million clones, over 85% seen once; the top ten hold under 2%. Naive CD8 cells, CD45RO-negative and positively selected for CCR7, excluded terminally differentiated effector memory CD45RA+ cells. None of the donors, who were healthy HIV-negative adults, had recently had acute infections or vaccinations. In the case of this clone: Its antigen remains unidentified.

The gene calls are TRBV27 and TRBJ2-7, with 7 bases that match TRBD2. The sequence was obtained from a man aged 18-30 years in good health. Some clones in this sample may be carry-over from other donors' samples. Sequenced: naive CD8+ T cells from PBMCs. As DNA, the CDR3 is TGTGCCAGCAGTCCCGCTGGGGGGGAGGCTGCCTACGAGCAGTACTTC. Translated: CASSPAGGEAAYEQYF.